Listed here are 30 T cell receptor beta chains from one sample, sequenced in a study of shared clonotypes between healthy human individuals. In the naive CD8 group, cells lacked CD45RO and were positively selected for CCR7, so terminally differentiated effector memory CD45RA+ cells were left out. Sequenced by immunoSEQ multiplex PCR; TCRdb stores in-frame clones only, minus some. The top ten clones hold more than 0.95% of a sample with roughly 2 million clones, about 95% of them seen once. The sequencing sample was made of naive CD8+ T cells sorted from blood. Receptor source: a man between 18 and 29 years old in good health.

J is TRBJ2-3 and V is TRBV7-9, with TRBD2 as a possible D gene (5 bases). The CDR3 is 15 residues long. Germline CDR1 and CDR2: SEHNR and FQNEAQ (reference sequence). The germline V and J ends were trimmed by 1 base and 2 bases, with 10 bases remaining between them. The DNA for the CDR3 is TGTGCCAGCAGCTTAGTGGACTCACTCACAGATACGCAGTATTTT. It encodes CASSLVDSLTDTQYF.

The chain combines TRBV4-2 with TRBJ1-5; D may be TRBD1 (5 bases). The CDR3 has 16 amino acids. Germline V gene lookup returns CDR1 LGHNA and CDR2 YNFKEQ. The germline V and J ends were trimmed by 0 bases and 5 bases, with 14 bases remaining between them. The CDR3 DNA is TGTGCCAGCAGCCAAGATGGGGGGGAGGGAGATCAGCCCCAGCATTTT. Encoded protein: CASSQDGGEGDQPQHF.

The chain employs TRBV5-6 and TRBJ2-7; no firm D call. Trimming left V 5 bases short and J 6 bases short, with 15 bases between. Germline CDR1 is SGHDT and CDR2 is YYEEEE. The length of the CDR3 is 13 residues. The CDR3 nucleotides read TGTGCCAGCAGTGCCGTCCTAGAGTCCGAGCAGTACTTC. Translated: CASSAVLESEQYF. The full variable domain, its missing parts supplied by reference TRBV5-6 and TRBJ2-7, is DAGVTQSPTHLIKTRGQQVTLRCSPKSGHDTVSWYQQALGQGPQFIFQYYEEEERQRGNFPDRFSGHQFPNYSSELNVNALLLGDSALYLCASSAVLESEQYFGPGTRLTVT.

In this sample, this clone turned up a few times. This chain links TRBV18 with TRBJ2-7; possibly TRBD2 for D (6 bases). Germline V CDR1 and CDR2: KGHSH, LQKENI. This CDR3 comprises 15 residues. The V and J ends lost 3 bases and 2 bases respectively, with 14 bases between them. The CDR3: CASSPGGEGTYEQYF. The CDR3 DNA is TGTGCCAGCTCACCTGGCGGGGAAGGGACCTACGAGCAGTACTTC.

The rearrangement joins TRBV28 to TRBJ1-2; the D gene is possibly TRBD1 (5 bases). Deletions cut 2 bases from V and 4 bases from J, with 14 bases between. The CDR3 consists of 15 residues. Germline CDR1 reads MDHEN; CDR2 reads SYDVKM. The CDR3 loop reads CASSLGFRDGYGYTF. The CDR3 nucleotides are TGTGCCAGCAGTTTAGGGTTCCGGGACGGCTATGGCTACACCTTC.

The chain couples TRBV7-9 to TRBJ2-7; 8 nucleotides match TRBD1. V shed 2 bases and J 2 bases; nucleotides not matched to a gene: 8. CDR3 length: 16 amino acids. Germline V gene lookup returns CDR1 SEHNR and CDR2 FQNEAQ (reference sequence). The CDR3 DNA follows: TGTGCCAGCAGCTTACCGACAGGGGTGACAACCTACGAGCAGTACTTC. Encoded protein: CASSLPTGVTTYEQYF.

J is TRBJ1-2 and V is TRBV11-2, with D possibly TRBD1 on 5 matching bases. Trimming removed 4 bases at V and 6 bases at J, with 18 bases between. CDR1 and CDR2 (germline): SGHAT, FQNNGV. The length of the CDR3 is 15 residues. Here the CDR3 reads CASSSSPGYLDGYTF. The CDR3 bases are TGTGCCAGCAGCTCAAGCCCAGGGTATTTGGATGGCTACACCTTC.

The chain combines TRBV5-6 with TRBJ2-1; 10 bases match TRBD2. The V and J ends lost 4 bases and 2 bases, in that order; junction bases with no gene match: 3. The length of the CDR3 is 15 residues. Germline V gene sequence: CDR1 SGHDT, CDR2 YYEEEE. CDR3 DNA sequence: TGTGCCAGCAGCCCTAGCGGGAGACCCTACAATGAGCAGTTCTTC. Amino acid sequence: CASSPSGRPYNEQFF.

In its sample, this clone was seen many times. The chain has TRBV13 and TRBJ2-2, with D possibly matching TRBD1 (6 bases). This CDR3 has 15 residues. Trimming removed 3 bases from V and 0 bases from J, with 8 bases in between. The germline V gene has CDR1 PRHDT and CDR2 FYEKMQ (reference sequence). In DNA, the CDR3 is TGTGCCAGCAGCTTGGACAGTTCGAACACCGGGGAGCTGTTTTTT. Amino acids: CASSLDSSNTGELFF.

This rearrangement joins TRBV28 to TRBJ2-5, with 9 nucleotides matching TRBD1. This CDR3 contains 16 residues. After removal of 1 base from V and 5 bases from J, the junction contained 8 bases not matched to a gene. The V gene's germline CDR1 is MDHEN and CDR2 SYDVKM. The CDR3 region has the DNA TGTGCCAGCAGTTTATTCAGGGACAGGGTAGACGAGACCCAGTACTTC. Amino acids: CASSLFRDRVDETQYF.

The CDR3 here is CASSPRVGPGNTIYF. CDR3 DNA: TGTGCCAGCAGTCCCAGGGTTGGGCCTGGAAACACCATATATTTT. The V gene is TRBV6-5, the J gene TRBJ1-3; possibly TRBD1 for D (5 bases). Per the germline V gene, CDR1 is MNHEY and CDR2 is SVGAGI. The length of the CDR3 is 15 residues. Trimming took 5 bases from V and 2 from J, leaving 13 bases between them.

The J gene is TRBJ1-4, the V gene TRBV28, with TRBD1 matching over 9 bases. The CDR3 consists of 16 residues. V shed 7 bases, J shed 6 bases, and the junction held 12 bases outside the gene matches. Germline CDR1 reads MDHEN; CDR2 reads SYDVKM. The CDR3 spells CASTLGQGVSYEKLFF. In DNA form, the CDR3 reads TGTGCCAGCACTCTGGGACAGGGCGTAAGCTATGAAAAACTGTTTTTT.

The chain employs TRBV6-1 and TRBJ2-7; 10 nucleotides agree with TRBD2. The CDR3 loop spans 18 amino acids. Looked up from germline, CDR1 is MNHNS and CDR2 is SASEGT. The V gene end was trimmed by 3 bases and the J gene end by 5 bases; junction bases not matched to a gene: 16. The CDR3 sequence: CASSDDYSGGPVVHEQYF. The CDR3 region has the DNA TGTGCCAGCAGTGATGACTATAGCGGGGGGCCGGTGGTCCACGAGCAGTACTTC.

The chain couples TRBV2 to TRBJ2-7; TRBD2 matches at 8 bases. Per germline, CDR1 SNHLY and CDR2 FYNNEI. The CDR3 length is 11 residues. This chain's CDR3 is CAGGETSEQYF. CDR3 DNA sequence: TGTGCTGGGGGGGAGACTAGCGAACAGTACTTC.

This chain uses TRBV6-5 with TRBJ2-2, with D possibly being TRBD2 (6 bases). V lost 6 bases and J 3 bases, leaving 11 bases between the germline ends. The CDR3 totals 14 residues. Germline assignment: CDR1 MNHEY and CDR2 SVGAGI. CDR3 in DNA: TGTGCCAGCAGCCGCCGGGACTACACCGGGGAGCTGTTTTTT. The encoded protein is CASSRRDYTGELFF.

This rearrangement joins TRBV6-1 to TRBJ1-2; the D is unclear. The CDR3 spans 15 residues. Trimming shortened V by 3 bases and J by 6 bases, and 17 bases separated the two germline ends. The germline V gene encodes CDR1 MNHNS and CDR2 SASEGT. The CDR3 protein is CASSEPANRSHGYTF. The CDR3 nucleotides are TGTGCCAGCAGTGAGCCCGCTAATCGGAGTCATGGCTACACCTTC.

The sample holds one count of this clone. The chain employs TRBV7-6 and TRBJ2-7, with 9 bases that match TRBD1. The CDR3 is 16 amino acids. CDR1 SGHVS and CDR2 FNYEAQ come from the germline V gene. The V and J ends lost 4 bases and 6 bases, in that order; junction bases with no gene match: 13. DNA of the CDR3: TGTGCCAGCAGCTCGCCTCCGGGACAGGGTGTGGGCGAGCAGTACTTC. Translation: CASSSPPGQGVGEQYF.

V usage is TRBV5-1 and J usage is TRBJ2-4; maybe TRBD2 (7 bases). This CDR3 is 14 amino acids long. Between the trimmed V and J ends, which lost 5 bases and 8 bases, there was a span of 17 bases. Germline V gives CDR1 SGHRS, CDR2 YFSETQ. CDR3 coding DNA: TGCGCCAGCAGGAGGATCGGGGGGCAGGACATTCAGTACTTC. Translated: CASRRIGGQDIQYF. Complete variable domain (other parts from reference TRBV5-1 and TRBJ2-4): KAGVTQTPRYLIKTRGQQVTLSCSPISGHRSVSWYQQTPGQGLQFLFEYFSETQRNKGNFPGRFSGRQFSNSRSEMNVSTLELGDSALYLCASRRIGGQDIQYFGAGTRLSVL.

This clone was picked up a small number of times. The genes are TRBV6-5 and TRBJ1-2; D gene ambiguous. The CDR3 is 14 amino acids. CDR1 is MNHEY, CDR2 SVGAGI, per germline. The V gene lost 5 bases and the J gene lost 1 base, with 11 bases spanning the gap. The CDR3 DNA sequence: TGTGCCAGCAGTACAAAGGGCTTTAACTATGGCTACACCTTC. It encodes CASSTKGFNYGYTF.

The chain carries TRBV10-3 and TRBJ1-2; 7 bases map to TRBD1. The CDR3 consists of 15 residues. Germline loops: CDR1 ENHRY, CDR2 SYGVKD. The V gene end was trimmed by 6 bases and the J gene end by 8 bases; junction bases not matched to a gene: 15. CDR3 in DNA: TGTGCCATCAGCGACGATCTAGGGGGCGCGAAAGGCTACACCTTC. Protein product: CAISDDLGGAKGYTF.

The chain is built from TRBV28 and TRBJ1-1; D remains ambiguous. The CDR3 has 14 amino acids. V gave up 2 bases and J gave up 1 base, with 8 bases separating them. Germline V CDR1 and CDR2: MDHEN, SYDVKM. CDR3 residues: CASSLRNPNTEAFF. The CDR3 nucleotides are TGTGCCAGCAGTTTAAGGAACCCGAACACTGAAGCTTTCTTT.

The J gene is TRBJ2-5, the V gene TRBV4-3, with D possibly being TRBD1 or TRBD2 (5 bases each). This CDR3 spans 15 amino acids. Between the trimmed V and J ends, which lost 0 bases and 1 base, there was a span of 9 bases. From germline, CDR1 is LGHNA and CDR2 YSLEER. The chain's CDR3 is CASSQDRDRQETQYF. The CDR3 DNA is TGCGCCAGCAGCCAAGATAGGGACCGCCAAGAGACCCAGTACTTC.

This chain joins TRBV9 and TRBJ2-3; TRBD2 matches 8 bases. CDR3 length: 18 residues. Germline loops: CDR1 SGDLS, CDR2 YYNGEE. The trim removed 0 bases at V and 2 bases at J, leaving 11 bases unmatched. The CDR3 DNA follows: TGTGCCAGCAGCGTAGAGGGTGAGGTAGCGGGGAACACAGATACGCAGTATTTT. Amino acid sequence: CASSVEGEVAGNTDTQYF.

V gene TRBV10-2 combines with J gene TRBJ1-2; D is uncertain. The CDR3 spans 11 residues. The germline CDR1 and CDR2 sequences are WSHSY and SAAADI. V was cut by 2 bases and J by 2 bases, with 0 bases left in between. CDR3 region: CASSENYGYTF. The DNA for the CDR3 is TGCGCCAGCAGTGAGAACTATGGCTACACCTTC.

The chain links TRBV6-6 to TRBJ1-2, with 7 bases aligning to TRBD1. The CDR3 sequence is 14 residues long. Germline CDR1 and CDR2: MNHNY and SVGAGI (reference sequence). Unmatched junction bases numbered 11, after V lost 7 bases and J lost 6 bases. The CDR3, as DNA: TGTGCCAGCACTAACGAGGGGGCTCAGAATGGCTACACCTTC. This codes for CASTNEGAQNGYTF.

J is TRBJ1-2 and V is TRBV5-1, with 8 positions matching TRBD1. The trim removed 2 bases at V and 3 bases at J, leaving 9 bases unmatched. The CDR3 loop spans 16 amino acids. The germline gives CDR1 SGHRS, CDR2 YFSETQ. The DNA for the CDR3 is TGCGCCAGCAGCTTAACCGGGACAGGTATTTACTATGGCTACACCTTC. Translated: CASSLTGTGIYYGYTF.

On this clone: The same CDR3 arises from other DNA sequences in this sample as well. This chain joins TRBV19 and TRBJ1-1, with TRBD1 as a possible D gene (5 bases). The germline V gene encodes CDR1 LNHDA and CDR2 SQIVND (reference sequence). Trimming cost V 3 bases and J 3 bases, with 8 bases left between them. The length of the CDR3 is 13 residues. The CDR3 here is CASSIWGDTEAFF. The CDR3 DNA reads as TGTGCCAGTAGTATCTGGGGGGACACTGAAGCTTTCTTT.

This chain connects TRBV28 to TRBJ2-7, with D tentatively TRBD1 (5 bases). From germline, CDR1 is MDHEN and CDR2 SYDVKM. There are 12 residues in the CDR3. V lost 6 bases to trimming and J lost 2 bases, with 8 bases between them. CDR3 DNA sequence: TGTGCCAGCAGGGACACAGCCTACGAGCAGTACTTC. Its translation: CASRDTAYEQYF.

This clone was detected only once. The chain has TRBV9 and TRBJ2-7; 12 nucleotides match TRBD2. CDR3 size: 15 residues. The J segment lost 7 bases and the V segment lost 5 bases, leaving 10 bases of the junction unmatched. Germline values: CDR1 SGDLS, CDR2 YYNGEE. CDR3 protein: CASRPPRLAGGEQYF. The CDR3 bases are TGTGCCAGCAGGCCCCCCCGGCTAGCGGGAGGGGAGCAGTACTTC.

The V and J genes are TRBV7-9 and TRBJ2-5; a possible D gene is TRBD1 (6 bases). The germline gives CDR1 SEHNR, CDR2 FQNEAQ (reference sequence). This CDR3 region has 16 residues. Trimming pared 3 bases from V and 3 bases from J, leaving 17 bases between. The CDR3 sequence is CASSLLQEKGEETQYF. CDR3 coding DNA: TGTGCCAGCAGCTTGTTACAGGAGAAGGGGGAAGAGACCCAGTACTTC.